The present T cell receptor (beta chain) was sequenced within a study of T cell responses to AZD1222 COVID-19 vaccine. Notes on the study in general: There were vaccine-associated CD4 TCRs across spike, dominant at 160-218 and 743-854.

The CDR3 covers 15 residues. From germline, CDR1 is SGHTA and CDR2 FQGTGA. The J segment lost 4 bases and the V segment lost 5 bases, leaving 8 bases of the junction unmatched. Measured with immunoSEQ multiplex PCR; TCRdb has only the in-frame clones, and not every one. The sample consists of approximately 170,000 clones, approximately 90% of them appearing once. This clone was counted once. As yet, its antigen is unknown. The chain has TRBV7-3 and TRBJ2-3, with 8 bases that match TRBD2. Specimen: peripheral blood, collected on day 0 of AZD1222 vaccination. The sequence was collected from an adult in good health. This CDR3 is CASSLGTSTPDTQYF. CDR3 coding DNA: TGTGCCAGCAGCCTTGGGACTAGTACACCAGATACGCAGTATTTT.